Listed below are T cell receptor beta chains from one sample, sequenced in a study of blood T cell repertoires in COVID-19. Method: immunoSEQ multiplex PCR; TCRdb's copy keeps in-frame clones and lacks some. The table records more than 350,000 clones, 85% to 90% of them present only once. The sample comprised PBMCs or T cells enriched from blood (not recorded which). Receptors were obtained from a man between 18 and 35 years old who had recovered from COVID-19. CDR3s include the opening cysteine and the closing phenylalanine or tryptophan. Each record gives: D gene, CDR3 length, V gene, clone size, J gene, CDR3 DNA, CDR3 protein. A D gene is named only where the DNA matches it firmly. Clone size, where shown, is once, few, many, or a class for clones that have expanded.

d_call: TRBD2; cdr3_length: 15; v_call: TRBV6-1; clone_size: NA; j_call: TRBJ2-1; cdr3_nt: TGTGCCAGCAGTGATCTAGCGGGAGTTCTGGATGAGCAGTTCTTC; cdr3_aa: CASSDLAGVLDEQFF
d_call: TRBD2; cdr3_length: 15; v_call: TRBV9; clone_size: NA; j_call: TRBJ2-1; cdr3_nt: TGTGCCAGCAGCGTAGGGCTAGCGGTAAACAATGAGCAGTTCTTC; cdr3_aa: CASSVGLAVNNEQFF
d_call: NA; cdr3_length: 15; v_call: TRBV4-2; clone_size: once; j_call: TRBJ1-6; cdr3_nt: TGTGCCAGCAGCCAAGATCAGGGCCTAGATTCACCCCTCCACTTT; cdr3_aa: CASSQDQGLDSPLHF
d_call: TRBD1; cdr3_length: 15; v_call: TRBV6-5; clone_size: NA; j_call: TRBJ2-2; cdr3_nt: TGTGCCAGCAGTTCCCTATCAGCAGGGGGCGGGGAGCTGTTTTTT; cdr3_aa: CASSSLSAGGGELFF
d_call: NA; cdr3_length: 16; v_call: TRBV18; clone_size: NA; j_call: TRBJ2-4; cdr3_nt: TGTGCCAGCTCACCGCCGGGACTGAGAGCCAAAAACATTCAGTACTTC; cdr3_aa: CASSPPGLRAKNIQYF
d_call: NA; cdr3_length: 15; v_call: TRBV7-2; clone_size: NA; j_call: TRBJ2-1; cdr3_nt: TGTGCCAGCACCCCGAAAGCGGGGACATACAATGAGCAGTTCTTC; cdr3_aa: CASTPKAGTYNEQFF
d_call: TRBD2; cdr3_length: 19; v_call: TRBV4-1; clone_size: NA; j_call: TRBJ2-1; cdr3_nt: TGCGCCAGCAGCCCTACAAGGACTAGCGGGGGGCCTACCTACAATGAGCAGTTCTTC; cdr3_aa: CASSPTRTSGGPTYNEQFF
d_call: TRBD1; cdr3_length: 15; v_call: TRBV7-9; clone_size: NA; j_call: TRBJ2-5; cdr3_nt: TGTGCCAGCAGCCTTGGGACAGGGGGCCAAGAGACCCAGTACTTC; cdr3_aa: CASSLGTGGQETQYF
d_call: TRBD1; cdr3_length: 16; v_call: TRBV7-9; clone_size: once; j_call: TRBJ2-7; cdr3_nt: TGTGCCAGCAGCTTATCTCCGGGACAGGGGGGGTACGAGCAGTACTTC; cdr3_aa: CASSLSPGQGGYEQYF
d_call: NA; cdr3_length: 14; v_call: TRBV7-9; clone_size: NA; j_call: TRBJ1-1; cdr3_nt: TGTGCCAGCAGTCTACATAGTTTCGGGACTGAAGCTTTCTTT; cdr3_aa: CASSLHSFGTEAFF
d_call: NA; cdr3_length: 13; v_call: TRBV7-9; clone_size: NA; j_call: TRBJ1-1; cdr3_nt: TGTGCCAGCAGGTGGACAGAGAACACTGAAGCTTTCTTT; cdr3_aa: CASRWTENTEAFF
d_call: TRBD1; cdr3_length: 16; v_call: TRBV9; clone_size: NA; j_call: TRBJ1-4; cdr3_nt: TGTGCCAGCAGCGTCAATACACAGGGGACTAATGAAAAACTGTTTTTT; cdr3_aa: CASSVNTQGTNEKLFF